A single sample is the source of the 15 T cell receptor beta chains below, sequenced in a study of blood T cell repertoires in COVID-19. This table comes from immunoSEQ multiplex PCR, and its TCRdb copy is limited to in-frame clones, with some not included. Of almost 100,000 clones listed, around 86% were seen once; the top ten hold 10%. Sequencing was carried out using peripheral blood. Receptors originate from a man over 45 with acute or convalescent COVID-19.

V gene TRBV5-1 combines with J gene TRBJ1-1; D is unclear. Per the germline V gene, CDR1 is SGHRS and CDR2 is YFSETQ. CDR3 length: 15 residues. Trimming left V 0 bases short and J 0 bases short, with 9 bases between. Here the CDR3 reads CASSLAGSMNTEAFF. The CDR3 DNA sequence: TGCGCCAGCAGCTTGGCGGGATCCATGAACACTGAAGCTTTCTTT.

The chain has TRBV19 and TRBJ2-5; TRBD1 agrees at 10 bases. This CDR3 has 15 residues. Germline V gene data show CDR1 as LNHDA and CDR2 as SQIVND (reference sequence). With V trimmed by 5 bases and J by 6 bases, 9 bases remained unmatched. DNA for the CDR3: TGTGCCAGTAGTGATATGACAGGGGGCGAAAAGACCCAGTACTTC. This gives the protein CASSDMTGGEKTQYF.

V is TRBV18 and J is TRBJ2-5; the D is unclear. The germline V gene has CDR1 KGHSH and CDR2 LQKENI. V lost 2 bases, J lost 3 bases, and 7 bases lay in between. This CDR3 is 13 amino acids long. As DNA, the CDR3 is TGTGCCAGCTCACCAACTCTGGAAGAGACCCAGTACTTC. Its translation: CASSPTLEETQYF.

The V gene is TRBV28, the J gene TRBJ2-1, with D unclear. The CDR3 sequence is 15 residues long. With 10 bases removed from V and 3 bases from J, the gap between germline ends came to 19 bases. CDR1 is MDHEN, CDR2 SYDVKM, per germline. CDR3 region: CATAAGSYYYNEQFF. CDR3 bases: TGTGCCACCGCGGCCGGGTCCTATTACTACAATGAGCAGTTCTTC.

This chain joins TRBV6-5 and TRBJ1-2; possible D gene TRBD1, 6 bases. CDR3 length: 14 residues. In germline, CDR1 is MNHEY, CDR2 SVGAGI. Trimming took 6 bases from V and 2 from J, leaving 13 bases between them. The CDR3 here is CASRSDRRNYGYTF. The CDR3 coding sequence is TGTGCCAGCAGATCAGACAGGCGAAACTATGGCTACACCTTC.

The J gene is TRBJ2-6, the V gene TRBV6-5; the D is unclear. Germline lookup yields CDR1 MNHEY and CDR2 SVGAGI. The CDR3 totals 15 residues. V was shortened by 4 bases and J by 0 bases, with 7 bases between the two germline ends. CDR3 protein: CASSSYSSGANVLTF. CDR3 nucleotides: TGTGCCAGCAGTTCCTACAGCTCTGGGGCCAACGTCCTGACTTTC.

The chain has TRBV5-6 and TRBJ1-4; tentatively, D is TRBD1 (5 bases). The CDR3 runs to 16 residues. V lost 1 base and J lost 0, with 10 bases in between. The germline CDR1 and CDR2 sequences are SGHDT and YYEEEE. In DNA, the CDR3 is TGTGCCAGCAGCTTGTGGGGGGTTACAACTAATGAAAAACTGTTTTTT. It codes for CASSLWGVTTNEKLFF.

This chain connects TRBV3-1 (or the pseudogene TRBV3-2) to TRBJ2-2, with TRBD2 identical over 15 bases. The CDR3 totals 19 residues. Trimming removed 2 bases from V and 1 base from J; junction bases left unmatched: 5. Germline loops: CDR1 LGHDT, CDR2 YNNKEL (reference sequence). CDR3 sequence reads: CASSQNPGLAGGNTGELFF. In DNA, the CDR3 is TGTGCCAGCAGCCAAAATCCGGGACTAGCGGGAGGGAACACCGGGGAGCTGTTTTTT.

CDR3 region: CASTDQGTNEKLFF. In DNA form, the CDR3 reads TGTGCCAGTACTGATCAGGGAACTAATGAAAAACTGTTTTTT. The V call is TRBV19, the J call TRBJ1-4; D is possibly TRBD1 (5 bases). The CDR3 is 14 amino acids. V gave up 7 bases and J gave up 1 base, with 10 bases separating them. Germline V gene data show CDR1 as LNHDA and CDR2 as SQIVND (reference sequence).

This chain joins TRBV5-1 and TRBJ2-7; TRBD2 is a possible D gene (6 bases). Looked up from germline, CDR1 is SGHRS and CDR2 is YFSETQ. The CDR3 has 17 amino acids. The ends were cut back, 0 bases at V and 0 bases at J, with 16 bases in the middle. The CDR3, as DNA: TGCGCCAGCAGCTTGGCCGTCGTTGCGGGGAGCTCCTACGAGCAGTACTTC. Amino acids: CASSLAVVAGSSYEQYF.

The chain uses TRBV6-5 and TRBJ2-7; TRBD2 matches 13 bases. Germline-derived CDR1 and CDR2 are MNHEY and SVGAGI. There are 15 residues in the CDR3. With 6 bases clipped from V and 3 bases from J, the junction kept 5 bases outside the gene matches. The CDR3 sequence is CASSYGTSGIYEQYF. The CDR3 DNA is TGTGCCAGCAGCTATGGGACTAGCGGGATCTACGAGCAGTACTTC.

The J gene is TRBJ2-7, the V gene TRBV18, with 15 bases lining up with TRBD2. Germline CDR1 is KGHSH and CDR2 is LQKENI. This CDR3 contains 20 residues. V was pared by 3 bases and J by 1 base, with 13 bases of the junction left unmatched. CDR3 coding DNA: TGTGCCAGCTCACCGGACAGGACGGGACTAGCGGGAGGCCGATCCTACGAGCAGTACTTC. The encoded protein is CASSPDRTGLAGGRSYEQYF.

The V call is TRBV6-1, the J call TRBJ1-2; no clear D gene. The CDR3 is 15 residues long. Trimming stripped 3 bases from V and 4 bases from J, with 15 bases between. Germline CDR1 is MNHNS and CDR2 is SASEGT. CDR3 sequence reads: CASSDPHRLVYGYTF. The CDR3 DNA sequence: TGTGCCAGCAGTGATCCTCACCGGTTGGTCTATGGCTACACCTTC.

The rearrangement links TRBV12-3 or TRBV12-4 to TRBJ2-3; no definite D call. The ends were cut back, 6 bases at V and 2 bases at J, with 6 bases in the middle. The CDR3 extends over 12 amino acids. CDR3 protein: CASSSNTDTQYF. The CDR3 nucleotides are TGTGCCAGCAGCTCTAACACAGATACGCAGTATTTT.

This sequence joins TRBV7-3 and TRBJ1-2, with TRBD1 identical over 7 bases. V trimming: 2 bases; J trimming: 7 bases; junction bases outside the gene matches: 7. Germline V gene lookup returns CDR1 SGHTA and CDR2 FQGTGA. CDR3 length: 14 amino acids. CDR3 residues: CASSLGQGDGGYTF. CDR3 coding DNA: TGTGCCAGCAGCTTAGGTCAGGGGGATGGTGGCTACACCTTC.